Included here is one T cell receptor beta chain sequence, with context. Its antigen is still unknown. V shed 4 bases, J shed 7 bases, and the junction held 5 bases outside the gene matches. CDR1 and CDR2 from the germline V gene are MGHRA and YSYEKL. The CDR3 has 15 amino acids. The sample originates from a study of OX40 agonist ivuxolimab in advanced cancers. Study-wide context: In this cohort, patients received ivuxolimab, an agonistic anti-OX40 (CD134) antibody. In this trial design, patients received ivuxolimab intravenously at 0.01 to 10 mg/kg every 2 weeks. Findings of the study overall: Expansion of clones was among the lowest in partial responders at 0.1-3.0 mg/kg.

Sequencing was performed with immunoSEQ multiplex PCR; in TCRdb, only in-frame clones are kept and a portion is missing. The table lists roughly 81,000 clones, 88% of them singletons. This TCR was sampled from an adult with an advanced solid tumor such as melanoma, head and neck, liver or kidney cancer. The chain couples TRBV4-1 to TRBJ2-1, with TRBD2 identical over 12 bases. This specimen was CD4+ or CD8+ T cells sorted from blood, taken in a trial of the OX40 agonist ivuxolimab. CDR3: CASSPSGGAGNEQFF. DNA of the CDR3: TGCGCCAGCAGCCCTAGCGGGGGGGCGGGGAATGAGCAGTTCTTC.